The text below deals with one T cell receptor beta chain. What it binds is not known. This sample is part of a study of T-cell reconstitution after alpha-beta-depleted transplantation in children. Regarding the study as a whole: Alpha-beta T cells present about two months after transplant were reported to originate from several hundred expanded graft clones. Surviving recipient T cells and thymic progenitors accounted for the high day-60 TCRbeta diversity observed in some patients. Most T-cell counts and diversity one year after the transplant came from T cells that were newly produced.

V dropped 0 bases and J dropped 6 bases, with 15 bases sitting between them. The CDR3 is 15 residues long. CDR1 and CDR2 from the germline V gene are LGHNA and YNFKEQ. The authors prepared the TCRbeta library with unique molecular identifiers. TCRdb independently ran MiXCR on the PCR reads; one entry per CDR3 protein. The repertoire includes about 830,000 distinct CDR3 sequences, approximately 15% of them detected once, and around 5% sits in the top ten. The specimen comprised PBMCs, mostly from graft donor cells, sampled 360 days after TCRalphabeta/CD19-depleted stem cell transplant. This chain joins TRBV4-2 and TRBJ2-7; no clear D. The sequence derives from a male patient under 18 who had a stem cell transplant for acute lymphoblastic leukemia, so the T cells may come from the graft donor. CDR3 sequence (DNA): TGTGCCAGCAGCCAAGATGTGGTGGGTACGATCGAGCAGTACTTC. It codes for CASSQDVVGTIEQYF.